The TCR beta chain described here comes from a study of T cell changes during pregnancy in multiple sclerosis. Using immunoSEQ multiplex PCR, the repertoire was profiled, and TCRdb retains in-frame clones only, with some absent. The table lists tens of thousands of clones, about nine tenths of them singletons, with roughly 1.2% in the top ten. Trimming shortened V by 7 bases and J by 6 bases, and 10 bases separated the two germline ends. This CDR3 has 12 residues. From germline, CDR1 is MNHNS and CDR2 SASEGT. The sample here was peripheral blood, taken after pregnancy. The clonotype was recovered from a female donor in good health, enrolled as a control in a pregnancy study. This chain links TRBV6-1 with TRBJ2-4; tentative D call: TRBD1 (6 bases). The CDR3 nucleotides read TGTGCCAGCAACCCAGGGGTAAACATTCAGTACTTC. This encodes CASNPGVNIQYF.